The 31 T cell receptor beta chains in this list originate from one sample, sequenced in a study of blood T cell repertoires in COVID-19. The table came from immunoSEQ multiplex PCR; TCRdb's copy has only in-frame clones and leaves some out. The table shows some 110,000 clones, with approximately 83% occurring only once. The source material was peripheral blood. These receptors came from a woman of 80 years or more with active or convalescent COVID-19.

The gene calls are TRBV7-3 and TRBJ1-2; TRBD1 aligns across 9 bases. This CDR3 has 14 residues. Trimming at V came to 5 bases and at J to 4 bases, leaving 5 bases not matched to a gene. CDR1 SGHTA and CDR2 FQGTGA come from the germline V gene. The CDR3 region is CASSEGQGSYGYTF. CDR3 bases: TGTGCCAGCAGCGAGGGACAGGGTAGCTATGGCTACACCTTC.

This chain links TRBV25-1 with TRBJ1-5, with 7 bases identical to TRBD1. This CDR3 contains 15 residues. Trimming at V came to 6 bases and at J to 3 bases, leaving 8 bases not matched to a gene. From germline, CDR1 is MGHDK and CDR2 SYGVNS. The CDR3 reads CASSYGDRDNQPQHF. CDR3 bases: TGTGCCAGCAGCTATGGGGACAGAGACAATCAGCCCCAGCATTTT.

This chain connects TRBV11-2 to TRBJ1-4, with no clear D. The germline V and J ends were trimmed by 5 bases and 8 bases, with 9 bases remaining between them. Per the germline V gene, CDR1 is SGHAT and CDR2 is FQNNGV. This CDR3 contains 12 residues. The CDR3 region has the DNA TGTGCCAGCAGCATGTATGAGGAAAAACTGTTTTTT. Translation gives CASSMYEEKLFF.

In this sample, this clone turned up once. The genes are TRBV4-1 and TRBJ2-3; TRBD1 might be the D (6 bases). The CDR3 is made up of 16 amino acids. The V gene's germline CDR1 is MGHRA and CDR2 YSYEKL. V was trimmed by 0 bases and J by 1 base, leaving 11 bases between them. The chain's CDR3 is CASSQERQARTDTQYF. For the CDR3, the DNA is TGCGCCAGCAGCCAAGAAAGACAGGCCCGCACAGATACGCAGTATTTT.

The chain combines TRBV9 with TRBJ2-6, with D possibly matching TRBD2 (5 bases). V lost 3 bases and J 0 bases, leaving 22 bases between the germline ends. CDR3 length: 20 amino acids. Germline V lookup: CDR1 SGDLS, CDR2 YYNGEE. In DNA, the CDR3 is TGTGCCAGCAGCGAAGCGGATAAAATTGGAACATACTCTGGGGCCAACGTCCTGACTTTC. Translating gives CASSEADKIGTYSGANVLTF.

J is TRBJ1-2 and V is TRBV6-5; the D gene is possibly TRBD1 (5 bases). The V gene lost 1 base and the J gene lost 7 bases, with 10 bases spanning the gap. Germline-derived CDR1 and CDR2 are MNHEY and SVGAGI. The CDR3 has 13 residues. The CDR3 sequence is CASSYLQGGGYTF. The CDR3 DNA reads TGTGCCAGCAGTTACTTGCAGGGTGGTGGCTACACCTTC.

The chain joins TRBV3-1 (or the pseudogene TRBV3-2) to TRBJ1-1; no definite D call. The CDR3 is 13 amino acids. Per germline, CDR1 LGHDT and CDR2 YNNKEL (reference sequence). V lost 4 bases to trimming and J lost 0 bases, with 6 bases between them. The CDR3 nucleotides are TGTGCCAGCAGCCTTCCGTTGAACACTGAAGCTTTCTTT. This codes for CASSLPLNTEAFF.

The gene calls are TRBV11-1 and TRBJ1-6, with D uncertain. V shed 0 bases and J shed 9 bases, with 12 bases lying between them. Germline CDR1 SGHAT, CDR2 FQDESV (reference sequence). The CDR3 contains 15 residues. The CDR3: CASSLAGQRTSPLHF. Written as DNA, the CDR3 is TGTGCCAGCAGCTTAGCAGGCCAGCGAACTTCACCCCTCCACTTT.

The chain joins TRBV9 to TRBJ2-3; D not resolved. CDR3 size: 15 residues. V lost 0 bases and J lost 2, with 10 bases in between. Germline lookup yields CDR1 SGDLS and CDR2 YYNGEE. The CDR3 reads CASSVGSFYTDTQYF. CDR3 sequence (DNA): TGTGCCAGCAGCGTAGGGAGCTTTTACACAGATACGCAGTATTTT.

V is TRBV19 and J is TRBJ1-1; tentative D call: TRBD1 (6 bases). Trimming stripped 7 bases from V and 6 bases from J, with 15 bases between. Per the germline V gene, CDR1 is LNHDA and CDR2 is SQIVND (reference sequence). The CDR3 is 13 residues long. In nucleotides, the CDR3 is TGTGCCAGTATGTTGATCCGGACAGCTGAAGCTTTCTTT. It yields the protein CASMLIRTAEAFF.

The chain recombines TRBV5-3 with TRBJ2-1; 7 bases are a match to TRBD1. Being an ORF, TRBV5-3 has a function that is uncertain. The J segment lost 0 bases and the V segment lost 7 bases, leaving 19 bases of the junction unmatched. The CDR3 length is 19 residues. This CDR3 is CARGARNRGPSSSYNEQFF. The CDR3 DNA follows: TGTGCCAGAGGGGCTAGGAACAGGGGCCCTTCAAGCTCCTACAATGAGCAGTTCTTC.

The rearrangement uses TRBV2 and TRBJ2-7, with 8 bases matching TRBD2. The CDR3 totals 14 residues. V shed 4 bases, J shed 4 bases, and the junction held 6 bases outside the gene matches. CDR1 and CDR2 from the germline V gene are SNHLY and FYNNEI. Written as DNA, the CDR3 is TGTGCCAGCAGTGTATCCGGGGGGGCGTACGAGCAGTACTTC. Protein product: CASSVSGGAYEQYF.

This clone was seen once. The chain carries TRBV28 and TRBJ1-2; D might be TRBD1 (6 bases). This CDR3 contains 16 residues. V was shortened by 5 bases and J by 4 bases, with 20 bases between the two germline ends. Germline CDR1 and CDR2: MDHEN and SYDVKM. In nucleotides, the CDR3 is TGTGCCAGCAGTAGGATAACGGGGGGGGCCGGCTATGGCTACACCTTC. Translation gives CASSRITGGAGYGYTF.

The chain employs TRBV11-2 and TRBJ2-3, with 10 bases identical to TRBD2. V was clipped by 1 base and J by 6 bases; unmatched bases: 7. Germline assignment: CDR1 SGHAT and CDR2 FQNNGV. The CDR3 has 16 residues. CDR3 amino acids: CASSLVPAGGTDTQYF. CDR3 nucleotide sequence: TGTGCCAGCAGCTTAGTTCCAGCGGGAGGGACCGATACGCAGTATTTT.

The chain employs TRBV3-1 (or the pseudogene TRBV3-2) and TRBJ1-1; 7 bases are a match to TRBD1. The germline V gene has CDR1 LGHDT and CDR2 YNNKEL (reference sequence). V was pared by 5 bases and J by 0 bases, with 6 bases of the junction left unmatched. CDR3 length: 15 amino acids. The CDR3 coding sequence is TGTGCCAGCAGCAAACCGGGACAGATGAACACTGAAGCTTTCTTT. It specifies CASSKPGQMNTEAFF.

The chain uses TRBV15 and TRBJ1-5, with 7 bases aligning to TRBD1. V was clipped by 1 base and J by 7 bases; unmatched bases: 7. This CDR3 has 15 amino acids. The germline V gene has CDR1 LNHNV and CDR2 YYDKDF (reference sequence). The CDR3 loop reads CATSRGDRAKQPQHF. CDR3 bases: TGTGCCACCAGCAGAGGAGACAGGGCAAAGCAGCCCCAGCATTTT.

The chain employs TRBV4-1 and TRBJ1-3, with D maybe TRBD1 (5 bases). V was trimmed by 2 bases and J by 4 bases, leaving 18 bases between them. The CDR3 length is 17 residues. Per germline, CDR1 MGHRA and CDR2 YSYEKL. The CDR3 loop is CASSQPLRPRGGNTIYF. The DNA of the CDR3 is TGCGCCAGCAGCCAACCTTTAAGGCCTCGGGGGGGAAACACCATATATTTT.

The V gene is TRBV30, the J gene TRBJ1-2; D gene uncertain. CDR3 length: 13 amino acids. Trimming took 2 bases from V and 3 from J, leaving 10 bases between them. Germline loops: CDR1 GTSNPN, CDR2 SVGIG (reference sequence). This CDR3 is CAWSRDGDYGYTF. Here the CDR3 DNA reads TGTGCCTGGAGTCGTGACGGGGACTATGGCTACACCTTC.

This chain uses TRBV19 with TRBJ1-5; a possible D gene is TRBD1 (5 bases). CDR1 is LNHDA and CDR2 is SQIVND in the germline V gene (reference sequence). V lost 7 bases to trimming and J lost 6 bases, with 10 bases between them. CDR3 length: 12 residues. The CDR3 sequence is CASKAGPQPQHF. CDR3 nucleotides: TGTGCCAGTAAAGCAGGGCCTCAGCCCCAGCATTTT.

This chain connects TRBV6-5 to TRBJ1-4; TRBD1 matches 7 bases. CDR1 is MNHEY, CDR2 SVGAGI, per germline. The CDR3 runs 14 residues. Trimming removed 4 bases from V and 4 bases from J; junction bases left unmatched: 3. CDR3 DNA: TGTGCCAGCAGTTCGGACAGGATTAATGAAAAACTGTTTTTT. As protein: CASSSDRINEKLFF.

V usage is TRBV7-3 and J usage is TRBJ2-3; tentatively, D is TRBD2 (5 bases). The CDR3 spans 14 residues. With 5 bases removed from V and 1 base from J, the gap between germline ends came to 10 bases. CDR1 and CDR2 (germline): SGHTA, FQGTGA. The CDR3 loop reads CASSPGAGTDTQYF. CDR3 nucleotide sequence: TGTGCCAGCAGCCCCGGAGCGGGCACAGATACGCAGTATTTT.

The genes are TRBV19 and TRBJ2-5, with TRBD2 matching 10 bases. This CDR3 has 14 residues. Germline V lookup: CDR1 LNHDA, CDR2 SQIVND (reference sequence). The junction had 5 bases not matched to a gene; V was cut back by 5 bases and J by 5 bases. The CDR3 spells CASSERGGKETQYF. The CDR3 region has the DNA TGTGCCAGTAGTGAGCGGGGGGGCAAGGAGACCCAGTACTTC.

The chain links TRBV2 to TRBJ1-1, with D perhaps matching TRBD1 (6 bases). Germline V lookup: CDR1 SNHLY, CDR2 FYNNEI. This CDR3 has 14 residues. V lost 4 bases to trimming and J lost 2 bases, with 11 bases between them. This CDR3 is CASSVNRVNTEAFF. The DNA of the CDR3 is TGTGCCAGCAGTGTGAACAGGGTTAACACTGAAGCTTTCTTT.

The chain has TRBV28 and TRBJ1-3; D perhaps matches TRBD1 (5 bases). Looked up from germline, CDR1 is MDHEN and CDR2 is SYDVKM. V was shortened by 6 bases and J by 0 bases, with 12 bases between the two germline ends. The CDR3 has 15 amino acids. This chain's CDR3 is CASRGGLSSGNTIYF. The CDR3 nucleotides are TGTGCCAGCAGGGGGGGACTTTCCTCTGGAAACACCATATATTTT.

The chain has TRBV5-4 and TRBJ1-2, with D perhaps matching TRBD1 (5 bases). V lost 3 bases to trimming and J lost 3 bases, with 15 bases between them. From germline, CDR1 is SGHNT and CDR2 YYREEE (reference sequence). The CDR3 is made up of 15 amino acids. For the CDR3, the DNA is TGTGCCAGCAGCTATGACAGACAGACTCACTATGGCTACACCTTC. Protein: CASSYDRQTHYGYTF.

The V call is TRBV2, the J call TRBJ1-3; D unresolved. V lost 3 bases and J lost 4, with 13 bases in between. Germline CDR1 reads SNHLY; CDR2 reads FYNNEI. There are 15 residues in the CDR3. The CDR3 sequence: CASSEMRDRGNTIYF. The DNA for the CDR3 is TGTGCCAGCAGTGAGATGAGGGATCGCGGAAACACCATATATTTT.

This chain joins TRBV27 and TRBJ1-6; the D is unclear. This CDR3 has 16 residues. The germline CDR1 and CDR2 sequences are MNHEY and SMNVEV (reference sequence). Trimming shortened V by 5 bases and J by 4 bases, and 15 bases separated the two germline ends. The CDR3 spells CASSLTQQSYNSPLHF. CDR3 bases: TGTGCCAGCAGTCTGACACAACAATCATATAATTCACCCCTCCACTTT.

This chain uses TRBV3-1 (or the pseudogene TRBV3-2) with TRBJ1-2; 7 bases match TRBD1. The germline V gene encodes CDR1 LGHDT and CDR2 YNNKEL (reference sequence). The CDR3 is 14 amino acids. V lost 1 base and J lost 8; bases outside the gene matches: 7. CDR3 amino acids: CASSQVEGAMGYTF. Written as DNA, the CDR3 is TGTGCCAGCAGCCAAGTTGAGGGGGCTATGGGCTACACCTTC.

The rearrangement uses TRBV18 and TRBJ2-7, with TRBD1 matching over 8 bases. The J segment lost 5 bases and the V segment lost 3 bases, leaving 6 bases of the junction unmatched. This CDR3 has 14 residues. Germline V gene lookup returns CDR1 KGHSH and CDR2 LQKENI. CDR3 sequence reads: CASSPGTGGNEQYF. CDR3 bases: TGTGCCAGCTCACCGGGGACAGGAGGAAACGAGCAGTACTTC. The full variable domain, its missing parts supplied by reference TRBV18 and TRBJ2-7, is NAGVMQNPRHLVRRRGQEARLRCSPMKGHSHVYWYRQLPEEGLKFMVYLQKENIIDESGMPKERFSAEFPKEGPSILRIQQVVRGDSAAYFCASSPGTGGNEQYFGPGTRLTVT.

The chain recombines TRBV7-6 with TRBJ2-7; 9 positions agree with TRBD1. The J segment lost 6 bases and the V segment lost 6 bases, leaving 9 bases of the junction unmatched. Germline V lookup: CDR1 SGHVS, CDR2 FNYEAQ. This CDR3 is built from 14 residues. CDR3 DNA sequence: TGTGCCAGCAGTCAACAGGGGGCGTGGGGCGAGCAGTACTTC. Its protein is CASSQQGAWGEQYF.

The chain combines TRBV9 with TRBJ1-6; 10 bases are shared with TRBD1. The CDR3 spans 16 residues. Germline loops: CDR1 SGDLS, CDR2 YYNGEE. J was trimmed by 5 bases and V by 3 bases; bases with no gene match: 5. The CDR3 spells CASSAAGTGDNSPLHF. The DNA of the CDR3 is TGTGCCAGCAGCGCGGCCGGGACAGGGGATAATTCACCCCTCCACTTT.